This entry lists 31 T cell receptor beta chains sequenced from one sample in a study of OX40 agonist ivuxolimab in advanced cancers. Generated by immunoSEQ multiplex PCR, the TCRdb table keeps only in-frame clones and is missing some. The sample yields 17,000 or so clones, 70% to 90% seen once. Sequences were derived from CD4+ or CD8+ T cells sorted from blood, sampled in a trial of the OX40 agonist ivuxolimab. The receptors were gathered from an adult with an advanced solid tumor such as melanoma, head and neck, liver or kidney cancer.

The V gene is TRBV5-4, the J gene TRBJ2-5, with D possibly matching TRBD2 (5 bases). The CDR3 extends over 15 amino acids. The V gene lost 5 bases and the J gene lost 5 bases, with 19 bases spanning the gap. In germline, CDR1 is SGHNT, CDR2 YYREEE (reference sequence). The CDR3 loop is CASRQIGTSLETQYF. CDR3 bases: TGTGCCAGCAGACAAATTGGCACTAGTTTGGAGACCCAGTACTTC.

This chain joins TRBV25-1 and TRBJ2-7, with D perhaps being TRBD1 or TRBD2 (5 bases each). The V gene's germline CDR1 is MGHDK and CDR2 SYGVNS. This CDR3 contains 13 residues. The V gene lost 5 bases and the J gene lost 4 bases, with 12 bases spanning the gap. CDR3 DNA sequence: TGTGCCAGCAGTTTACGAGGGGTATACGAGCAGTACTTC. This encodes CASSLRGVYEQYF.

The chain is built from TRBV28 and TRBJ1-5, with 7 positions matching TRBD1. Germline CDR1 MDHEN, CDR2 SYDVKM. Trimming took 5 bases from V and 1 from J; bases not matched to a gene: 2. CDR3 length: 14 amino acids. The chain's CDR3 is CASSATGSNQPQHF. The CDR3 DNA reads as TGTGCCAGCAGTGCGACAGGGAGCAATCAGCCCCAGCATTTT.

This clone was seen a single time. The chain joins TRBV28 to TRBJ2-2, with TRBD1 as a possible D gene (5 bases). V gave up 2 bases and J gave up 5 bases, with 12 bases separating them. Germline CDR1 is MDHEN and CDR2 is SYDVKM. The CDR3 sequence is 15 residues long. The CDR3 region has the DNA TGTGCCAGCAGTTTACTGGTCAGGGTAACCGGGGAGCTGTTTTTT. This encodes CASSLLVRVTGELFF.

This clone is judged medium-sized. The chain carries TRBV9 and TRBJ1-5; D is possibly TRBD1 (6 bases). The CDR3 has 15 residues. Looked up from germline, CDR1 is SGDLS and CDR2 is YYNGEE. V lost 0 bases to trimming and J lost 6 bases, with 13 bases between them. The CDR3 nucleotides are TGTGCCAGCAGCGTAGGGGCAGGGGAGGCTCAGCCCCAGCATTTT. Its translation: CASSVGAGEAQPQHF.

This sequence joins TRBV18 and TRBJ2-1, with D perhaps matching TRBD2 (6 bases). Germline V gives CDR1 KGHSH, CDR2 LQKENI. CDR3 length: 11 residues. Trimming took 6 bases from V and 8 from J, leaving 8 bases between them. The CDR3 DNA reads TGTGCCAGCTCCGGGAGTCATGAGCAGTTCTTC. Translated: CASSGSHEQFF. Drawing the rest from reference TRBV18 and TRBJ2-1, the complete variable domain is NAGVMQNPRHLVRRRGQEARLRCSPMKGHSHVYWYRQLPEEGLKFMVYLQKENIIDESGMPKERFSAEFPKEGPSILRIQQVVRGDSAAYFCASSGSHEQFFGPGTRLTVL.

This chain connects TRBV6-5 to TRBJ2-7; tentative D call: TRBD1 (5 bases). V dropped 6 bases and J dropped 7 bases, with 19 bases sitting between them. Germline V gene sequence: CDR1 MNHEY, CDR2 SVGAGI. CDR3 size: 14 residues. The CDR3 loop reads CASSPAGILGEQYF. The CDR3 region has the DNA TGTGCCAGCAGCCCCGCAGGGATTCTGGGGGAGCAGTACTTC.

The V and J genes are TRBV19 and TRBJ1-5; D is uncertain. V was trimmed by 1 base and J by 0 bases, leaving 4 bases between them. The CDR3 is made up of 14 amino acids. Germline CDR1 reads LNHDA; CDR2 reads SQIVND (reference sequence). CDR3 region: CASSIGYSNQPQHF. The CDR3 nucleotides are TGTGCCAGTAGTATAGGTTATAGCAATCAGCCCCAGCATTTT.

V usage is TRBV2 and J usage is TRBJ2-5; unclear D gene. This CDR3 contains 13 residues. CDR1 and CDR2 (germline): SNHLY, FYNNEI. Trimming removed 3 bases at V and 4 bases at J, with 9 bases between. The CDR3 loop is CASSELLIETQYF. CDR3 DNA: TGTGCCAGCAGTGAGTTACTTATAGAGACCCAGTACTTC. Drawing the rest from reference TRBV2 and TRBJ2-5, the complete variable domain is EPEVTQTPSHQVTQMGQEVILRCVPISNHLYFYWYRQILGQKVEFLVSFYNNEISEKSEIFDDQFSVERPDGSNFTLKIRSTKLEDSAMYFCASSELLIETQYFGPGTRLLVL.

The rearrangement uses TRBV4-2 and TRBJ2-5; 7 bases align to TRBD2. Germline assignment: CDR1 LGHNA and CDR2 YNFKEQ. The CDR3 sequence is 15 residues long. Germline trimming cut 6 bases from V and 3 bases from J; bases unmatched to any gene: 10. This CDR3 is CASRVRLGGEETQYF. CDR3 nucleotide sequence: TGTGCCAGCAGAGTACGGTTGGGAGGGGAAGAGACCCAGTACTTC.

The chain couples TRBV19 to TRBJ1-1; D gene ambiguous. There are 12 residues in the CDR3. Trimming shortened V by 3 bases and J by 1 base, and 3 bases separated the two germline ends. The germline gives CDR1 LNHDA, CDR2 SQIVND (reference sequence). The CDR3 DNA sequence: TGTGCCAGTAGTATCTGGAACACTGAAGCTTTCTTT. Translated, it gives CASSIWNTEAFF.

This clone was counted once. The chain combines TRBV21-1 with TRBJ1-5. TRBV21-1 is termed a pseudogene. The CDR3 length is 16 residues. CDR3 coding DNA: TGTGCCAGCAGCCCCTCTGGGGGGCTTAGCAATCAGCCCCAGCATTTT. Translated, it gives CASSPSGGLSNQPQHF.

The rearrangement uses TRBV14 and TRBJ2-5; D ambiguous. V shed 0 bases and J shed 5 bases, with 10 bases lying between them. The CDR3 consists of 14 residues. Germline values: CDR1 SGHDN, CDR2 FVKESK. The DNA of the CDR3 is TGTGCCAGCAGCCAAGATACCCCCGAGGAGACCCAGTACTTC. Amino acids: CASSQDTPEETQYF.

As DNA, the CDR3 is TGTGCCAGCAGTTACGGTATTTCGGGGCGACATGAAGCTTTCTTT. Translating gives CASSYGISGRHEAFF. This chain connects TRBV6-6 to TRBJ1-1; TRBD1 might be the D (5 bases). The CDR3 has 15 residues. Trimming shortened V by 2 bases and J by 7 bases, and 17 bases separated the two germline ends. CDR1 MNHNY and CDR2 SVGAGI come from the germline V gene (reference sequence).

J is TRBJ2-7 and V is TRBV5-6; 10 bases map to TRBD2. The CDR3 is 15 residues long. V lost 2 bases, J lost 1 base, and 3 bases stayed unmatched. In germline, CDR1 is SGHDT, CDR2 YYEEEE. The CDR3 DNA follows: TGTGCCAGCAGCTTCAGCGGGGGGGGATCCTACGAGCAGTACTTC. It yields the protein CASSFSGGGSYEQYF.

CDR3 residues: CASSVGLAGDTGELFF. For the CDR3, the DNA is TGTGCCAGCAGCGTAGGACTAGCGGGGGACACCGGGGAGCTGTTTTTT. This rearrangement joins TRBV9 to TRBJ2-2; 12 positions agree with TRBD2. J lost 3 bases, V lost 0 bases, and 0 bases had no gene match. From germline, CDR1 is SGDLS and CDR2 YYNGEE. The CDR3 runs to 16 residues.

The CDR3 region has the DNA TGTGCCAGCAGTCCAGCCCCCTTGGGTGAGCAGTTCTTC. It codes for CASSPAPLGEQFF. The chain recombines TRBV27 with TRBJ2-1; the D is unclear. Germline V gene lookup returns CDR1 MNHEY and CDR2 SMNVEV (reference sequence). The CDR3 loop spans 13 amino acids. V was clipped by 5 bases and J by 9 bases, with 14 bases between them.

The chain has TRBV7-3 and TRBJ2-6; D could derive from TRBD1 or TRBD2 (5 bases each). The germline V gene has CDR1 SGHTA and CDR2 FQGTGA. The length of the CDR3 is 19 residues. Trimming left V 1 base short and J 0 bases short, with 16 bases between. CDR3 in DNA: TGTGCCAGCAGCTTAAGGGGGTGTCACCCGAACTCTGGGGCCAACGTCCTGACTTTC. Translation: CASSLRGCHPNSGANVLTF.

This chain joins TRBV4-3 and TRBJ2-7; 11 bases align to TRBD2. Germline V gives CDR1 LGHNA, CDR2 YSLEER. The CDR3 covers 15 residues. With V trimmed by 3 bases and J by 6 bases, 7 bases remained unmatched. The CDR3 sequence: CASSHSLAGAIEQYF. Here the CDR3 DNA reads TGCGCCAGCAGCCACTCACTAGCGGGAGCGATCGAGCAGTACTTC.

The V gene is TRBV6-4, the J gene TRBJ2-1, with 8 nucleotides matching TRBD2. The ends lost 4 bases at V and 4 bases at J; junction bases unmatched: 15. Germline CDR1 reads MRHNA; CDR2 reads SNTAGT. This CDR3 region has 18 residues. The CDR3 sequence is CASSGHPTEAGDYNEQFF. Here the CDR3 DNA reads TGTGCCAGCAGTGGACACCCCACCGAAGCGGGAGATTACAATGAGCAGTTCTTC.

V and J are TRBV10-3 and TRBJ1-2; TRBD1 is a possible D gene (6 bases). The germline V gene has CDR1 ENHRY and CDR2 SYGVKD. The CDR3 sequence is 12 residues long. Trimming left V 7 bases short and J 8 bases short, with 14 bases between. CDR3 DNA: TGTGCCATCAACCCGACAGGTGGCGGCTACACCTTC. As protein: CAINPTGGGYTF.

This sequence joins TRBV7-3 and TRBJ2-1, with TRBD2 matching 10 bases. The CDR3 covers 15 residues. The V segment lost 5 bases and the J segment 0 bases; nucleotides outside the gene matches: 1. The germline V gene encodes CDR1 SGHTA and CDR2 FQGTGA. CDR3 in DNA: TGTGCCAGCAGCCCTAGCGGGAGCTCCTACAATGAGCAGTTCTTC. Protein: CASSPSGSSYNEQFF. The entire variable domain, with the rest obtained from reference TRBV7-3 and TRBJ2-1, is as follows: GAGVSQTPSNKVTEKGKYVELRCDPISGHTALYWYRQSLGQGPEFLIYFQGTGAADDSGLPNDRFFAVRPEGSVSTLKIQRTERGDSAVYLCASSPSGSSYNEQFFGPGTRLTVL.

This sequence joins TRBV7-8 and TRBJ2-7, with 9 bases aligning to TRBD1. Trimming took 1 base from V and 1 from J; bases not matched to a gene: 5. The CDR3 runs 16 residues. The germline V gene encodes CDR1 SGHVS and CDR2 FQNEAQ. For the CDR3, the DNA is TGTGCCAGCAGCTTAGTTTGGGGACAGGGTTCCTACGAGCAGTACTTC. This sequence encodes CASSLVWGQGSYEQYF.

The chain employs TRBV5-4 and TRBJ2-1; possible D gene TRBD2, 8 bases. Deletions cut 4 bases from V and 7 bases from J, with 21 bases between. The CDR3 spans 16 residues. Germline V CDR1 and CDR2: SGHNT, YYREEE (reference sequence). The chain's CDR3 is CASSPRGGRTGNEQFF. CDR3 bases: TGTGCCAGCAGCCCCCGTGGCGGGAGGACAGGTAATGAGCAGTTCTTC.

The chain combines TRBV2 with TRBJ2-4; D is undetermined. This CDR3 comprises 15 residues. Trimming pared 6 bases from V and 0 bases from J, leaving 12 bases between. CDR1 SNHLY and CDR2 FYNNEI come from the germline V gene. The CDR3 sequence: CASSRLLLAKNIQYF. In nucleotides, the CDR3 is TGTGCCAGCAGCCGTCTACTACTAGCCAAAAACATTCAGTACTTC. Full variable domain (rest looked up from reference TRBV2 and TRBJ2-4): EPEVTQTPSHQVTQMGQEVILRCVPISNHLYFYWYRQILGQKVEFLVSFYNNEISEKSEIFDDQFSVERPDGSNFTLKIRSTKLEDSAMYFCASSRLLLAKNIQYFGAGTRLSVL.

V and J are TRBV7-9 and TRBJ2-7; 7 nucleotides align to TRBD1. CDR1 is SEHNR, CDR2 FQNEAQ, per germline (reference sequence). This CDR3 contains 16 residues. V shed 5 bases, J shed 1 base, and the junction held 11 bases outside the gene matches. The CDR3 loop is CASSGTRDRQSYEQYF. CDR3 DNA sequence: TGTGCCAGCAGCGGAACCCGGGACAGACAGTCCTACGAGCAGTACTTC.

V gene TRBV4-1 combines with J gene TRBJ2-2, with D possibly being TRBD2 (6 bases). Trimming removed 0 bases at V and 0 bases at J, with 11 bases between. In germline, CDR1 is MGHRA, CDR2 YSYEKL. This CDR3 has 17 amino acids. The CDR3 nucleotides are TGCGCCAGCAGCCAAGATAATAGCGGAGCGAACACCGGGGAGCTGTTTTTT. Amino acids: CASSQDNSGANTGELFF.

The chain is built from TRBV28 and TRBJ1-6; maybe TRBD1 (5 bases). V lost 3 bases and J 5 bases, leaving 8 bases between the germline ends. Germline loops: CDR1 MDHEN, CDR2 SYDVKM. The CDR3 extends over 14 amino acids. The CDR3: CASSLGEDNSPLHF. CDR3 sequence (DNA): TGTGCCAGCAGTTTGGGGGAGGATAATTCACCCCTCCACTTT.

This chain uses TRBV2 with TRBJ2-7; TRBD1 matches at 8 bases. The CDR3 is 14 amino acids. J lost 4 bases, V lost 6 bases, and 8 bases had no gene match. The V gene's germline CDR1 is SNHLY and CDR2 FYNNEI. CDR3 DNA sequence: TGTGCCAGCAGGTTAACAGGGGGTCGGTACGAGCAGTACTTC. Protein product: CASRLTGGRYEQYF.

The DNA of the CDR3 is TGTGCCAGCAGCCAACTAGCGGGAGGAGGGGATACGCAGTATTTT. Translating gives CASSQLAGGGDTQYF. The chain links TRBV13 to TRBJ2-3; 12 nucleotides line up with TRBD2. The germline gives CDR1 PRHDT, CDR2 FYEKMQ (reference sequence). The CDR3 has 15 amino acids. The J segment lost 6 bases and the V segment lost 5 bases, leaving 6 bases of the junction unmatched.

The rearrangement links TRBV28 to TRBJ2-1, with 10 bases that match TRBD2. V was pared by 3 bases and J by 8 bases, with 7 bases of the junction left unmatched. Germline CDR1 reads MDHEN; CDR2 reads SYDVKM. CDR3 length: 15 residues. The CDR3 spells CASSLVASGRDEQFF. For the CDR3, the DNA is TGTGCCAGCAGTTTGGTGGCTAGCGGGAGAGATGAGCAGTTCTTC.